The T cell receptor beta chain described here comes from a study of shared clonotypes between healthy human individuals (dated by TCRdb to the early 2020s). At the level of the whole study: The cohort comprised a couple of women and a few men aged 18 to 49 years. For each donor, CD4 naive and CD4 memory were each given three plates, CD8 naive was given two plates, and CD8 memory was given one plate. To estimate repertoire size and how much clonotype sharing occurs between individuals, the study deeply sequenced the blood TCR repertoires of 4 to 6 healthy adults. To increase sequencing depth and limit assay-specific biases, different laboratories used diverse techniques to prepare libraries and sequence TCR repertoires. Leukapheresis yielded between about 0.9 and 9.5 billion PBMCs per donor.

The investigation overall reported the following: Naive subsets generally had larger estimated clonotype richness than memory subsets. Clonotypes shared by all four sorted-subset donors showed higher generation probabilities than non-shared clonotypes. Even with the large sequencing depth, rarefaction of the sorted-subset datasets indicated that sequencing was incomplete. Sampling was limited to blood, and TCR repertoires in tissue likely differ from TCR repertoires in blood. Pairwise subsampling led to the expectation that sequencing depth would affect the degree of clonotype sharing among donors. Roughly 5.2% of naive CD4, 3.5% of naive CD8, roughly 2.4% of memory CD4, and about 0.4% of memory CD8 clonotypes were shared across several donors. The small number of donors limited the genetic and exposure-history diversity represented.

TCR CDR3 regions were amplified from genomic DNA by multiplex PCR using the deep immunoSEQ assay. Extracted genomic DNA from each cell subset was spread evenly across all wells of several immunoSEQ 96-well plates, with each plate serving as a replicate. For sorted subsets, roughly 200 ng of genomic DNA, equivalent to around 29,000 T cell genomes, went into each replicate PCR. The purified libraries were quantified using a Qubit 3.0 fluorometer, sized with a Bioanalyzer 2100, and then quantified again using the KAPA Library Quantification kit. A separate single-read 150-cycle Illumina NextSeq 550 flow cell was used to sequence each immunoSEQ 96-well plate. As for the authors' bioinformatics: Because the immunoSEQ output included only junctional sequences and no quality scores, the filtering could not be the same as the filtering used for full-length reads. To assign V/J genes and CDR3, sequences were annotated using PyIR, a Python wrapper for IgBLAST v1.9, with IMGT germline references. Any read was removed if the V/J assignment was weak (E-value above 1e-6), the CDR3 was missing, or the read contained stop codons, out-of-frame junctions, or ambiguous translated residues. A V3J clonotype was defined by an identical inferred V gene, J gene, and CDR3 amino acid sequence. Percentage overlap between repertoires was computed as shared unique clonotypes divided by the size of the smaller repertoire. Three approaches were used to assess repertoire richness: RTK rarefaction, the Chao1 estimator, and Recon v2.1 estimates of unobserved clonotypes. OLGA was used to compute generation probabilities for all TCRbeta clonotypes that the gDNA method yielded from several donors. In TCRdb, the immuneACCESS table is reduced to in-frame sequences with V and J assigned. These tables do not hold every clone; where another copy was compared, an unresolved V gene accounts for under half, and the others remain unexplained. That table gives V, J and clone size, and the DNA gave D and trimming. For this sample there are just over 2,000,000 clones; roughly 95% appear just once. The biggest ten clones account for 0.9% to 1.4% of the sample.

CD8 naive samples consisted of CD45RO-negative cells that were positively selected for CCR7, yielding a CD45RA+CCR7+ population without TemRA cells. The donors were healthy, HIV-negative adults who had no recently reported acute infections or vaccinations. Only Caucasian adults living in Nashville, Tennessee, USA were represented among the donors. Blood was obtained by leukapheresis, after which PBMCs were separated by Ficoll-Histopaque density gradient centrifugation and cryopreserved in liquid nitrogen vapor phase. Analytical flow cytometry was used to check the purity and quantity of each magnetically sorted T cell population. Genomic DNA was isolated from each sorted fraction and quantified by UV absorbance on a Nanodrop 2000c. Details on this clone: There is no known antigen for this receptor. Base qualities are not recorded, but no much larger clone differs from it by a single base. This sample includes further DNA sequences coding for the same CDR3.

Trimming accounts for 1 base at V and 6 bases at J, while the number of junction bases matched to no gene is 1. Including the terminal cysteine and phenylalanine, the CDR3 comprises 13 residues. Only the CDR3 DNA is retained, 39 bases long and in frame from the first base. For CDR1 and CDR2, the germline V gene (reference sequence) lists PRHDT and FYEKMQ. The sequenced sample consisted of naive CD8+ T cells sorted from blood. Explained via the paper, the cell subset or site label denotes: CD45RA+CCR7+. The rearrangement joined TRBV13 to TRBJ2-3; a stretch of 7 junction bases matches TRBD1. The receptor was isolated from a man in his late teens or twenties in good health. CDR3 reads: CASSLEGADTQYF. The sequence in DNA is TGTGCCAGCAGCTTAGAGGGGGCGGATACGCAGTATTTT.